The 25 T cell receptor beta chains below come from one sample, sequenced in a study of blood T cell repertoires in COVID-19. Generated by immunoSEQ multiplex PCR, the TCRdb table keeps only in-frame clones and is missing some. The sample includes some 120,000 clones, roughly 80% of them seen just once. The sequenced sample was peripheral blood. These receptors were taken from a man between 65 and 85 years old with acute or convalescent COVID-19.

This clone occurred once. The chain carries TRBV7-2 and TRBJ2-7; the match to TRBD2 covers 7 bases. CDR1 SGHTA and CDR2 FQGNSA come from the germline V gene. The CDR3 spans 14 residues. With V trimmed by 3 bases and J by 4 bases, 6 bases remained unmatched. The chain's CDR3 is CASSFRTGGYEQYF. CDR3 DNA sequence: TGTGCCAGCAGCTTTCGTACCGGGGGGTACGAGCAGTACTTC.

The CDR3 DNA reads TGTGCCATCAGTGCGGACAGGGAGTATCAGCCCCAGCATTTT. It is translated as CAISADREYQPQHF. The chain couples TRBV10-3 to TRBJ1-5; 8 bases fit TRBD1. CDR3 length: 14 residues. From germline, CDR1 is ENHRY and CDR2 SYGVKD. V lost 4 bases and J lost 5; bases outside the gene matches: 4.

V and J are TRBV11-3 and TRBJ2-1; weak D call: TRBD2 (5 bases). This CDR3 region has 12 residues. Trimming shortened V by 5 bases and J by 8 bases, and 10 bases separated the two germline ends. CDR1 and CDR2 (germline): SGHNT, YENEEA. The CDR3, as DNA: TGTGCCAGCAGCGTAATCGGGGATGAGCAGTTCTTC. This sequence encodes CASSVIGDEQFF. The variable domain in full, completed from reference TRBV11-3 and TRBJ2-1, reads EAGVVQSPRYKIIEKKQPVAFWCNPISGHNTLYWYLQNLGQGPELLIRYENEEAVDDSQLPKDRFSAERLKGVDSTLKIQPAELGDSAVYLCASSVIGDEQFFGPGTRLTVL.

This rearrangement joins TRBV7-6 to TRBJ2-3; D perhaps matches TRBD1 (7 bases). The CDR3 extends over 15 amino acids. Germline assignment: CDR1 SGHVS and CDR2 FNYEAQ. V was cut by 5 bases and J by 3 bases, with 15 bases left in between. CDR3 sequence: CASSQGQEGTDTQYF. CDR3 sequence (DNA): TGTGCCAGCAGCCAAGGACAGGAGGGGACAGATACGCAGTATTTT.

This clone appeared once. The CDR3 here is CASSLLTGIGQPQHF. The CDR3 bases are TGTGCCAGCTCACTTCTGACAGGGATAGGGCAGCCCCAGCATTTT. The gene calls are TRBV18 and TRBJ1-5; 7 bases fit TRBD1. The CDR3 loop spans 15 amino acids. Per the germline V gene, CDR1 is KGHSH and CDR2 is LQKENI. J gave up 7 bases and V 4 bases, and 10 bases lay outside the gene matches.

The chain recombines TRBV6-5 with TRBJ1-5; D perhaps matches TRBD1 (6 bases). The length of the CDR3 is 13 residues. Trimming took off 4 bases at V and 9 bases at J, with 13 bases between the two ends. Germline V gene lookup returns CDR1 MNHEY and CDR2 SVGAGI. The CDR3 bases are TGTGCCAGCAGTTTGGACAGAACCCGGCCCCAGCATTTT. This translates into CASSLDRTRPQHF.

J is TRBJ2-1 and V is TRBV20-1; D possibly corresponds to TRBD1 (5 bases). The CDR3 spans 15 residues. In germline, CDR1 is DFQATT, CDR2 SNEGSKA (reference sequence). V was trimmed by 3 bases and J by 0 bases, leaving 12 bases between them. The chain's CDR3 is CSASNRQSSYNEQFF. The CDR3 DNA reads as TGCAGTGCTAGTAACCGACAGAGCTCCTACAATGAGCAGTTCTTC.

This chain connects TRBV28 to TRBJ1-2; TRBD1 matches 12 bases. The CDR3 spans 18 residues. V was pared by 5 bases and J by 5 bases, with 15 bases of the junction left unmatched. CDR1 MDHEN and CDR2 SYDVKM come from the germline V gene. The CDR3 reads CASSAPGQGASRGYGYTF. For the CDR3, the DNA is TGTGCCAGCAGTGCACCGGGACAGGGGGCCTCGCGTGGGTATGGCTACACCTTC.

The V call is TRBV20-1, the J call TRBJ1-2, with D maybe TRBD1 (6 bases). The CDR3 contains 13 residues. V was pared by 3 bases and J by 7 bases, with 15 bases between. The germline gives CDR1 DFQATT, CDR2 SNEGSKA (reference sequence). This CDR3 is CSASRGGLSGYTF. The CDR3 DNA is TGCAGTGCTAGTAGAGGGGGTCTTAGTGGCTACACCTTC.

The chain is built from TRBV28 and TRBJ1-2; weak D call: TRBD1 (5 bases). This CDR3 has 13 residues. Between the trimmed V and J ends, which lost 3 bases and 1 base, there was a span of 6 bases. CDR1 and CDR2 (germline): MDHEN, SYDVKM. DNA of the CDR3: TGTGCCAGCAGTTTGGGGGGTAACTATGGCTACACCTTC. Translation: CASSLGGNYGYTF.

The chain links TRBV9 to TRBJ1-1, with 7 bases that match TRBD1. CDR3 length: 15 amino acids. The V gene end was trimmed by 4 bases and the J gene end by 4 bases; junction bases not matched to a gene: 10. Germline V CDR1 and CDR2: SGDLS, YYNGEE. The CDR3 DNA reads as TGTGCCAGCAGCCCAAACCCACAGGGGACCACTGAAGCTTTCTTT. Translating gives CASSPNPQGTTEAFF.

As concerns this clone: One junction end disagrees with the germline gene, perhaps due to a read error. The chain recombines TRBV6-5 with TRBJ1-6; TRBD1 agrees at 7 bases. Germline V lookup: CDR1 MNHEY, CDR2 SVGAGI. The CDR3 is 15 amino acids. CDR3 protein: CASSDSGGYNSPLHF. The CDR3 nucleotides read TGTGCCAGCAGTGACTCAGGGGGTTATAATTCACCCCTCCACTTT.

This chain joins TRBV11-2 and TRBJ1-3; 10 bases match TRBD1. Germline CDR1 is SGHAT and CDR2 is FQNNGV. V lost 4 bases and J lost 2; bases outside the gene matches: 14. The CDR3 runs to 19 residues. CDR3 nucleotide sequence: TGTGCCAGCAGCTCTACCCCCGGGACAGGGGTTTTAGCTGGAAACACCATATATTTT. It specifies CASSSTPGTGVLAGNTIYF. Drawing the rest from reference TRBV11-2 and TRBJ1-3, the complete variable domain is EAGVAQSPRYKIIEKRQSVAFWCNPISGHATLYWYQQILGQGPKLLIQFQNNGVVDDSQLPKDRFSAERLKGVDSTLKIQPAKLEDSAVYLCASSSTPGTGVLAGNTIYFGEGSWLTVV.

This chain uses TRBV7-9 with TRBJ2-7, with 8 bases lining up with TRBD1. Looked up from germline, CDR1 is SEHNR and CDR2 is FQNEAQ (reference sequence). J was trimmed by 1 base and V by 5 bases; bases with no gene match: 7. The CDR3 extends over 15 amino acids. Here the CDR3 reads CASSGTNRGSYEQYF. The CDR3 nucleotides are TGTGCCAGCAGCGGAACGAACAGGGGGTCCTACGAGCAGTACTTC.

The chain combines TRBV28 with TRBJ1-2; 9 nucleotides align to TRBD1. Germline CDR1 reads MDHEN; CDR2 reads SYDVKM. Trimming took 4 bases from V and 4 from J; bases not matched to a gene: 1. This CDR3 comprises 13 residues. The CDR3 bases are TGTGCCAGCAGTTCGGGACAGGGCTATGGCTACACCTTC. It yields the protein CASSSGQGYGYTF.

The V and J genes are TRBV18 and TRBJ2-2; D uncertain. The germline gives CDR1 KGHSH, CDR2 LQKENI. The CDR3 has 12 amino acids. The V end was cut by 3 bases, the J end by 8 bases, with 7 bases between. The CDR3 nucleotides are TGTGCCAGCTCACCCGCTCAGGGGGAGCTGTTTTTT. This sequence encodes CASSPAQGELFF.

The J gene is TRBJ2-7, the V gene TRBV10-3, with 7 bases aligning to TRBD2. CDR1 is ENHRY and CDR2 is SYGVKD in the germline V gene. The CDR3 loop spans 15 amino acids. V lost 1 base, J lost 5 bases, and 8 bases stayed unmatched. CDR3 in DNA: TGTGCCATCAGTGAGTTGGGGGGGGGAGTGGACGAGCAGTACTTC. Its protein is CAISELGGGVDEQYF.

This chain links TRBV9 with TRBJ2-7; 9 bases fit TRBD1. The CDR3 consists of 14 residues. J was trimmed by 6 bases and V by 6 bases; bases with no gene match: 10. Germline CDR1 SGDLS, CDR2 YYNGEE. CDR3 DNA sequence: TGTGCCAGCACCCCGGGACAGGGTCTGTCCGAGCAGTACTTC. Amino acid sequence: CASTPGQGLSEQYF.

This clone has more than one count but fewer than ten. The rearrangement uses TRBV5-8 and TRBJ2-2, with 8 bases lining up with TRBD2. CDR1 is SGHTS and CDR2 is YDEGEE in the germline V gene. The junction had 11 bases not matched to a gene; V was cut back by 0 bases and J by 4 bases. The CDR3 has 18 amino acids. The CDR3 spells CASSLERWLGTSTGELFF. CDR3 sequence (DNA): TGTGCCAGCAGCTTGGAGCGGTGGCTAGGGACTAGCACCGGGGAGCTGTTTTTT.

This chain joins TRBV7-8 and TRBJ1-2; D is uncertain. The length of the CDR3 is 17 residues. Between the trimmed V and J ends, which lost 5 bases and 5 bases, there was a span of 24 bases. Germline values: CDR1 SGHVS, CDR2 FQNEAQ. DNA for the CDR3: TGTGCCAGCAGCCCACGTTTAGGAGTGTCGAGGAATTATGGCTACACCTTC. Amino acid sequence: CASSPRLGVSRNYGYTF.

This chain joins TRBV7-9 and TRBJ1-2, with a weak D call TRBD1 (6 bases). Germline V gene sequence: CDR1 SEHNR, CDR2 FQNEAQ (reference sequence). Between the trimmed V and J ends, which lost 6 bases and 8 bases, there was a span of 16 bases. The CDR3 extends over 13 amino acids. The CDR3 region has the DNA TGTGCCAGCAGAAAGGACACAGGGTGGGGCTACACCTTC. This gives the protein CASRKDTGWGYTF.

This clone was seen a few times. CDR3 nucleotides: TGCGCCAGCAGCTTGGAGGGCTCAGGGAGGGGGTACGAGCAGTACTTC. It codes for CASSLEGSGRGYEQYF. The genes are TRBV5-1 and TRBJ2-7; D perhaps matches TRBD2 (7 bases). The CDR3 totals 16 residues. Trimming took 0 bases from V and 4 from J, leaving 17 bases between them. Germline-derived CDR1 and CDR2 are SGHRS and YFSETQ.

The V and J genes are TRBV19 and TRBJ2-7, with a weak D call TRBD1 (6 bases). This CDR3 has 15 amino acids. The germline gives CDR1 LNHDA, CDR2 SQIVND (reference sequence). Trimming removed 5 bases at V and 5 bases at J, with 19 bases between. The CDR3 nucleotides read TGTGCCAGTAGTGCACCTTCACAGGGTGGAGACGAGCAGTACTTC. Protein: CASSAPSQGGDEQYF.

V usage is TRBV29-1 and J usage is TRBJ2-1; 9 bases line up with TRBD1. The CDR3 length is 13 residues. Germline V gives CDR1 SQVTM, CDR2 ANQGSEA. V gave up 5 bases and J gave up 4 bases; unmatched junction bases: 3. The CDR3: CSVRQGGYNEQFF. The CDR3, as DNA: TGCAGCGTTCGACAGGGGGGGTACAATGAGCAGTTCTTC.

The gene calls are TRBV6-5 and TRBJ2-3, with 11 bases matching TRBD2. The CDR3 has 14 residues. V was clipped by 6 bases and J by 5 bases; unmatched bases: 4. In germline, CDR1 is MNHEY, CDR2 SVGAGI. CDR3 DNA sequence: TGTGCCAGCAGCCTAGCGGGGGGAAAAGATACGCAGTATTTT. This codes for CASSLAGGKDTQYF.